This T cell receptor (beta chain) was sequenced in a study of cytomegalovirus exposure and HLA in healthy donors. General study results and limits: For TCR beta chains, V- and J-gene trimming was later linked to a missense DCLRE1C variant.

The germline CDR1 and CDR2 sequences are MNHEY and SMNVEV (reference sequence). The CDR3 sequence is 14 residues long. V lost 5 bases to trimming and J lost 3 bases, with 10 bases between them. PCR was performed using 60 Vbeta and 13 Jbeta primers. Clones were sequenced by immunoSEQ multiplex PCR, and TCRdb holds only the in-frame ones, with some missing. The table has 55,000 to 75,000 clones, approximately 67% seen once. About this clone itself: Its antigen is as yet unknown.

Sequences were obtained from PBMCs. This clonotype was sampled from a man aged 30 to 45 in good health and CMV-seronegative. The rearrangement links TRBV27 to TRBJ1-4; D uncertain. CDR3 protein: CASSQRRANEKLFF. The DNA of the CDR3 is TGTGCCAGCAGTCAACGACGGGCTAATGAAAAACTGTTTTTT.